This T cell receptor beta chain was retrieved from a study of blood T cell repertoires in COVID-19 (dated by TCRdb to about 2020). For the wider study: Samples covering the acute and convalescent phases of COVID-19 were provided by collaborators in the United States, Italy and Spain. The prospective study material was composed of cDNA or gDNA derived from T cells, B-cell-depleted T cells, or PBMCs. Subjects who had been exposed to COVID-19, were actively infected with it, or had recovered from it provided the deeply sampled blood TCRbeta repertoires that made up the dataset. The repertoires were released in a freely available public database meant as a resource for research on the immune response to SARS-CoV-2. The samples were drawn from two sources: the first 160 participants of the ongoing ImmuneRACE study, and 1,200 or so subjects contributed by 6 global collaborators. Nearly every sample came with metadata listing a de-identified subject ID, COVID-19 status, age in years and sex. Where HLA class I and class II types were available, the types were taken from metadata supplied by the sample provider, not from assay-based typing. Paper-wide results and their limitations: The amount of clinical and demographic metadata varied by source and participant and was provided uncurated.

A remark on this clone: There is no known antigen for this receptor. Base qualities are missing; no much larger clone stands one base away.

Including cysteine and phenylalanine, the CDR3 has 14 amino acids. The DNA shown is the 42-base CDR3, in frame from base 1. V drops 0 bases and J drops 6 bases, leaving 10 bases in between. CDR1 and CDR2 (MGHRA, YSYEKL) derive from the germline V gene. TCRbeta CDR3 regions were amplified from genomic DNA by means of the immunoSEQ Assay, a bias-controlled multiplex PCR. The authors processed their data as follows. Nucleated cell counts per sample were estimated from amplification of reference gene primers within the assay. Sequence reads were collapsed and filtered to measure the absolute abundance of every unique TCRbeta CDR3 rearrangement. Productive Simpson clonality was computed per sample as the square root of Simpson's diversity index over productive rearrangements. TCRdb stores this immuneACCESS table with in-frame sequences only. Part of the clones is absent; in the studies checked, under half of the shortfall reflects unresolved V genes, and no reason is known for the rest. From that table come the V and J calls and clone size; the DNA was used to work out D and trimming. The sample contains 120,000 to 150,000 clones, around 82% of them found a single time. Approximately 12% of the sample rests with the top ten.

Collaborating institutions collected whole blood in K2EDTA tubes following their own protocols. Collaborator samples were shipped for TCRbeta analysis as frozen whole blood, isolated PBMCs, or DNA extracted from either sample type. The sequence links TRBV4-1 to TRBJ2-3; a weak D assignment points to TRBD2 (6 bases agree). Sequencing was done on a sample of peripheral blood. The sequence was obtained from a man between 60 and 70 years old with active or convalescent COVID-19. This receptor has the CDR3 CASSQDPLADTQYF. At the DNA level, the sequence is TGCGCCAGCAGCCAAGATCCGCTAGCGGATACGCAGTATTTT.